What follows is one T cell receptor beta chain and its context. Its antigen is undetermined. These data are taken from a study of CD8+CD57+ T cells in acquired aplastic anemia. Germline-derived CDR1 and CDR2 are ENHRY and SYGVKD. V was shortened by 6 bases and J by 3 bases, with 10 bases between the two germline ends. The CDR3 extends over 13 amino acids. Regarding the study as a whole: Comparison of patients with controls identified around 28 shared CD8+ CDR3 sequences.

Profiling of TCR beta VDJ combinations and CDR3 sequences used genomic DNA as template. One entry per CDR3 protein results from TCRdb running MiXCR on the reads. The sample carries around 200,000 distinct CDR3 sequences, approximately 48% recorded once. All patients picked for sequencing had shown, by flow cytometry, an expansion of CD8+CD57+ cells. Each patient had severe acquired aplastic anemia. This clonotype was sampled from a human donor with aplastic anemia. Sequencing was carried out using sorted CD4+, CD8+, or CD8+CD57+ T cells (not recorded which) from PBMCs. The J gene is TRBJ2-3, the V gene TRBV10-3; the D gene is possibly TRBD1 (6 bases). The DNA of the CDR3 is TGTGCCATCAGCCTAACAGGGACAGATACGCAGTATTTT. Translation: CAISLTGTDTQYF.